These 28 T cell receptor beta chains were all obtained from the same sample, sequenced in a study of blood T cells in healthy people across ages. A sample-barcoded 5' primer and a J-beta primer mix were used in a second PCR of roughly 7 to 12 cycles. One entry per CDR3 protein, called by TCRdb with MiXCR from the 5' RACE reads. The sample has some 940,000 distinct CDR3 sequences, around 29% seen once; the top ten hold roughly 10%. The data were also submitted as part of a second study, on T cells of mothers and their children.

Sequencing input: blood. The source of these receptors is a woman between 35 and 50 years old in good health.

This clonotype was detected a few times. The CDR3 coding sequence is TGTGCCAGCAGCTTCAGGGCACAGCCCCAGCATTTT. Its protein product is CASSFRAQPQHF. This rearrangement joins TRBV5-6 to TRBJ1-5; TRBD1 is a possible D gene (5 bases). The CDR3 contains 12 residues. Germline V CDR1 and CDR2: SGHDT, YYEEEE. V lost 2 bases, J lost 7 bases, and 7 bases lay in between.

The gene calls are TRBV20-1 and TRBJ2-1, with TRBD1 identical over 7 bases. Trimming removed 5 bases from V and 1 base from J; junction bases left unmatched: 8. Germline V gene lookup returns CDR1 DFQATT and CDR2 SNEGSKA (reference sequence). The CDR3 has 15 residues. CDR3 sequence reads: CSARSGRGSYNEQFF. In DNA form, the CDR3 reads TGCAGTGCTCGCTCGGGCAGGGGGTCCTACAATGAGCAGTTCTTC.

The chain joins TRBV5-1 to TRBJ2-1; 10 nucleotides agree with TRBD2. This CDR3 comprises 15 residues. Germline lookup yields CDR1 SGHRS and CDR2 YFSETQ. After removal of 3 bases from V and 9 bases from J, the junction contained 9 bases not matched to a gene. In DNA form, the CDR3 reads TGCGCCAGCAGCTGGGGGAGCGGGGGGGCTGCTGAGCAGTTCTTC. Translating it yields CASSWGSGGAAEQFF.

This clonotype was counted many times. The chain carries TRBV5-5 and TRBJ2-1, with TRBD1 matching over 8 bases. Germline V gene data show CDR1 as SGHKS and CDR2 as YYEKEE (reference sequence). The trim removed 4 bases at V and 5 bases at J, leaving 5 bases unmatched. The CDR3 has 14 residues. The CDR3 here is CASSLRQGHNEQFF. CDR3 DNA: TGTGCCAGCAGCCTGCGACAGGGGCACAATGAGCAGTTCTTC.

Details on this clonotype: The junction and the germline gene differ at one end; a read error may be behind it. The chain has TRBV9 and TRBJ2-2, with D perhaps TRBD2 (6 bases). The CDR3 runs to 12 residues. Germline CDR1 SGDLS, CDR2 YYNGEE. The DNA for the CDR3 is TGTGCCGGCAGCGGGTACACCGGGGAGCTGTTTTTT. It is translated as CAGSGYTGELFF.

This clonotype was detected a few times. The rearrangement links TRBV3-1 to TRBJ2-4; a weak D match, TRBD1 (5 bases). The J call is in doubt because the DNA end fits TRBJ2-7 better. From germline, CDR1 is LGHDT and CDR2 YNNKEL (reference sequence). The CDR3 is 13 amino acids. CDR3: CASSPKQDYEQYF. CDR3 DNA: TGTGCCAGCAGCCCTAAACAGGACTACGAGCAGTACTTC.

The rearrangement joins TRBV24-1 to TRBJ2-4; the D gene is possibly TRBD1 (6 bases). The J call could be wrong; TRBJ2-5 is a better fit for the DNA end. The CDR3 has 13 amino acids. Germline assignment: CDR1 KGHDR and CDR2 SFDVKD. The CDR3 is CATRGQNKETQYF. The CDR3 region has the DNA TGTGCCACCAGAGGACAGAATAAAGAGACCCAGTACTTC.

J is TRBJ2-7 and V is TRBV20-1; the match to TRBD1 covers 8 bases. J lost 3 bases, V lost 0 bases, and 10 bases had no gene match. There are 16 residues in the CDR3. CDR1 is DFQATT and CDR2 is SNEGSKA in the germline V gene (reference sequence). Here the CDR3 reads CSARDRFRDRGYEQYF. CDR3 coding DNA: TGCAGTGCTAGAGATCGGTTTAGAGACAGGGGCTACGAGCAGTACTTC.

The chain links TRBV20-1 to TRBJ2-3; tentatively, D is TRBD1 (5 bases). The CDR3 is 14 residues long. Germline V gives CDR1 DFQATT, CDR2 SNEGSKA (reference sequence). Deletions cut 4 bases from V and 4 bases from J, with 15 bases between. The CDR3 is CSATGSPLADTQYF. CDR3 DNA sequence: TGCAGTGCTACAGGGTCCCCTTTAGCAGATACGCAGTATTTT.

V usage is TRBV7-2 and J usage is TRBJ1-6; D uncertain. Germline loops: CDR1 SGHTA, CDR2 FQGNSA. This CDR3 is built from 13 residues. With 6 bases removed from V and 9 bases from J, the gap between germline ends came to 12 bases. This CDR3 reads CASSIAAPSPLHF. The CDR3 DNA reads TGTGCCAGCAGTATAGCGGCCCCTTCACCCCTCCACTTT.

This clonotype occurred many times. This chain links TRBV7-2 with TRBJ2-4; TRBD1 matches 7 bases. The CDR3 contains 16 residues. Germline CDR1 reads SGHTA; CDR2 reads FQGNSA. After removal of 0 bases from V and 5 bases from J, the junction contained 7 bases not matched to a gene. CDR3 nucleotide sequence: TGTGCCAGCAGCTTAGCAGGGGGCGCGTCGGAAAACATTCAGTACTTC. It is translated as CASSLAGGASENIQYF.

The V call is TRBV9, the J call TRBJ2-7; no definite D call. Germline CDR1 reads SGDLS; CDR2 reads YYNGEE. This CDR3 has 12 residues. Deletions cut 3 bases from V and 3 bases from J, with 7 bases between. The CDR3 DNA reads as TGTGCCAGCAGCGGGATTGGCTACGAGCAGTACTTC. Its translation: CASSGIGYEQYF.

This clonotype was found many times. The chain is built from TRBV7-8 and TRBJ2-7; D is possibly TRBD2 (6 bases). V lost 7 bases, J lost 3 bases, and 16 bases lay in between. Per the germline V gene, CDR1 is SGHVS and CDR2 is FQNEAQ. The CDR3 covers 14 residues. As DNA, the CDR3 is TGTGCCAGCATGCCCGAGGAGGGCAACTACGAGCAGTACTTC. This encodes CASMPEEGNYEQYF.

This chain joins TRBV20-1 and TRBJ2-7; D is undetermined. Germline lookup yields CDR1 DFQATT and CDR2 SNEGSKA (reference sequence). This CDR3 contains 15 residues. V lost 3 bases and J lost 3, with 18 bases in between. The CDR3 sequence is CSASAEALCYYEQYF. CDR3 nucleotide sequence: TGCAGTGCTAGCGCCGAGGCCCTCTGCTACTACGAGCAGTACTTC.

This clonotype was observed a few times. This chain connects TRBV6-6 to TRBJ1-2; D ambiguous. CDR1 is MNHNY, CDR2 SVGAGI, per germline (reference sequence). The V end was cut by 2 bases, the J end by 1 base, with 11 bases between. This CDR3 is 15 amino acids long. The CDR3 loop is CASSYPSESNYGYTF. Here the CDR3 DNA reads TGTGCCAGCAGTTACCCGTCCGAGAGTAACTATGGCTACACCTTC.

This sequence joins TRBV12-5 and TRBJ2-1; 8 nucleotides align to TRBD2. Germline CDR1 is LGHNT and CDR2 is FRNRAP. The junction had 8 bases not matched to a gene; V was cut back by 0 bases and J by 10 bases. The CDR3 contains 15 residues. The CDR3 spells CASGLVTGGVLEQFF. The CDR3 DNA is TGTGCTAGTGGTTTGGTAACGGGGGGGGTGTTGGAGCAGTTCTTC.

The rearrangement joins TRBV7-2 to TRBJ2-1; TRBD1 matches at 10 bases. Unmatched junction bases numbered 8, after V lost 5 bases and J lost 7 bases. The CDR3 is 15 residues long. Germline values: CDR1 SGHTA, CDR2 FQGNSA. CDR3 in amino acids: CASSAGTGAGNEQFF. The CDR3 DNA follows: TGTGCCAGCAGCGCCGGGACAGGGGCCGGGAATGAGCAGTTCTTC.

To note about this clonotype: Sequence at one end of the junction differs from germline and may be a read error. This chain uses TRBV12-3 or TRBV12-4 with TRBJ1-2; D is perhaps TRBD1 (5 bases). This CDR3 contains 14 residues. CDR3: CACSLERTPFGYTF. The CDR3, as DNA: TGTGCCTGCAGTTTAGAAAGGACACCCTTTGGCTACACCTTC.

This clonotype has ten or more counts. The chain has TRBV6-5 and TRBJ2-1; D not certain. The CDR3 runs 11 residues. Germline lookup yields CDR1 MNHEY and CDR2 SVGAGI. With 2 bases removed from V and 7 bases from J, the gap between germline ends came to 3 bases. The CDR3 loop is CASSYMNEQFF. The CDR3 DNA reads TGTGCCAGCAGTTACATGAATGAGCAGTTCTTC.

This clonotype was seen at least ten times. The rearrangement joins TRBV14 to TRBJ2-4, with D unresolved. The germline CDR1 and CDR2 sequences are SGHDN and FVKESK. The CDR3 covers 13 residues. V lost 4 bases and J lost 9, with 13 bases in between. CDR3 residues: CASSLAGEGIQYF. In nucleotides, the CDR3 is TGTGCCAGCAGCCTTGCTGGGGAAGGCATTCAGTACTTC.

Only a few counts were recorded for this clonotype. The J gene is TRBJ2-1, the V gene TRBV5-4, with D perhaps matching TRBD2 (7 bases). The V gene's germline CDR1 is SGHNT and CDR2 YYREEE (reference sequence). The V end was cut by 3 bases, the J end by 6 bases, with 13 bases between. The CDR3 extends over 14 amino acids. The CDR3 is CASSWEGGGNEQFF. The CDR3 DNA is TGTGCCAGCAGCTGGGAGGGGGGGGGCAATGAGCAGTTCTTC.

The V and J genes are TRBV3-1 and TRBJ2-7; 10 bases match TRBD2. CDR1 and CDR2 from the germline V gene are LGHDT and YNNKEL (reference sequence). The V gene end was trimmed by 7 bases and the J gene end by 3 bases; junction bases not matched to a gene: 3. CDR3 length: 13 amino acids. CDR3 loop: CASTASGSYEQYF. In DNA, the CDR3 is TGTGCCAGCACGGCTAGCGGGAGCTACGAGCAGTACTTC.

This clonotype was seen a few times. The CDR3 DNA is TGTGCCAGCAGCGTAGGGGGGATGGACGAGCAGTACTTC. Encoded protein: CASSVGGMDEQYF. The chain combines TRBV9 with TRBJ2-7; D may be TRBD1 or TRBD2 (5 bases each). The germline V gene encodes CDR1 SGDLS and CDR2 YYNGEE. The CDR3 covers 13 residues. V lost 0 bases and J 5 bases, leaving 9 bases between the germline ends.

This clonotype was recorded at least ten times. Written as DNA, the CDR3 is TGTGCCACCTCAGCGGGGGGTCTCTCCTACGAGCAGTACTTC. Translation: CATSAGGLSYEQYF. This chain uses TRBV28 with TRBJ2-7; 9 bases fit TRBD2. The CDR3 totals 14 residues. The V gene end was trimmed by 10 bases and the J gene end by 0 bases; junction bases not matched to a gene: 7. From germline, CDR1 is MDHEN and CDR2 SYDVKM.

This clonotype was counted many times. The chain uses TRBV12-3 or TRBV12-4 and TRBJ2-7; TRBD1 might be the D (5 bases). The CDR3 has 13 residues. The V end was cut by 4 bases, the J end by 3 bases, with 10 bases between. DNA of the CDR3: TGTGCCAGCAGTTGGGCCACAGGCTACGAGCAGTACTTC. This sequence encodes CASSWATGYEQYF.

This clonotype was recorded many times. The chain couples TRBV20-1 to TRBJ2-3; 7 bases fit TRBD1. V lost 5 bases to trimming and J lost 4 bases; unmatched junction nucleotides: 12. CDR1 and CDR2 (germline): DFQATT, SNEGSKA (reference sequence). The CDR3 has 15 residues. CDR3 nucleotides: TGCAGTGCTTTCGACCCGACAGGGAGTTCAGATACGCAGTATTTT. Translation: CSAFDPTGSSDTQYF.

The sample holds a few counts of this clonotype. The chain employs TRBV2 and TRBJ2-1, with unresolved D. V lost 4 bases and J lost 6, with 4 bases in between. Germline CDR1 is SNHLY and CDR2 is FYNNEI. This CDR3 has 11 residues. In nucleotides, the CDR3 is TGTGCCAGCAGTGTCCTCAATGAGCAGTTCTTC. Its protein product is CASSVLNEQFF.

The rearrangement uses TRBV12-3 or TRBV12-4 and TRBJ2-7, with D possibly called TRBD1 or TRBD2 (5 bases each). V lost 5 bases and J lost 7, with 9 bases in between. The CDR3 length is 11 residues. CDR3 residues: CASSGGREQYF. In nucleotides, the CDR3 is TGTGCCAGCAGTGGGGGACGAGAGCAGTACTTC.